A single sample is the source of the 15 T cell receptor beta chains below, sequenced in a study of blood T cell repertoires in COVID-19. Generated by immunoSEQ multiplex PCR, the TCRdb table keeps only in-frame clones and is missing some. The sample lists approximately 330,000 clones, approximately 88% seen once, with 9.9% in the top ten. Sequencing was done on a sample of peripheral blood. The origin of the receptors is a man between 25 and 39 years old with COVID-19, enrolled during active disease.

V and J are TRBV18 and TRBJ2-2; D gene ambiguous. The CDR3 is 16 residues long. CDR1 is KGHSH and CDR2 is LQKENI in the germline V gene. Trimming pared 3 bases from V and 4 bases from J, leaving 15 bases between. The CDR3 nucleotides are TGTGCCAGCTCACCTTATTCCGACACCCCCACCGGGGAGCTGTTTTTT. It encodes CASSPYSDTPTGELFF.

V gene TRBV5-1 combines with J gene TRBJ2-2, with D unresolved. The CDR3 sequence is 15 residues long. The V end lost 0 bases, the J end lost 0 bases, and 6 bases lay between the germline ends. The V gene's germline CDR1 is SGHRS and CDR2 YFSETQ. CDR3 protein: CASSLAGTNTGELFF. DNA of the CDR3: TGCGCCAGCAGCTTGGCAGGAACGAACACCGGGGAGCTGTTTTTT. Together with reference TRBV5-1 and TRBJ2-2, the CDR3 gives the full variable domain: KAGVTQTPRYLIKTRGQQVTLSCSPISGHRSVSWYQQTPGQGLQFLFEYFSETQRNKGNFPGRFSGRQFSNSRSEMNVSTLELGDSALYLCASSLAGTNTGELFFGEGSRLTVL.

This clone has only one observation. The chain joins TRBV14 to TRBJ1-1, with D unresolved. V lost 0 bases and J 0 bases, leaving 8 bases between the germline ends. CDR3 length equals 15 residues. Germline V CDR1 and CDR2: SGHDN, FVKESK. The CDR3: CASSQDMAMNTEAFF. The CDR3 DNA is TGTGCCAGCAGCCAAGATATGGCAATGAACACTGAAGCTTTCTTT.

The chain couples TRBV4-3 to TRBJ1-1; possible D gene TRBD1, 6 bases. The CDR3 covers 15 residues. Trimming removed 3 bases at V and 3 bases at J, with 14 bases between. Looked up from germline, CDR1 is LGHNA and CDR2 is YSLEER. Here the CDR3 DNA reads TGCGCCAGCAGCCAGCTCAGGGGCGGCGACACTGAAGCTTTCTTT. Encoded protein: CASSQLRGGDTEAFF.

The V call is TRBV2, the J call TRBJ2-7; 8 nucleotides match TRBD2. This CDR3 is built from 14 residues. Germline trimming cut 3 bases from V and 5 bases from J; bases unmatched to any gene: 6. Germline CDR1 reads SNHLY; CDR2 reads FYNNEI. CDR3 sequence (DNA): TGTGCCAGCAGTGATAGCGGGGAATCCGACGAGCAGTACTTC. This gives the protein CASSDSGESDEQYF.

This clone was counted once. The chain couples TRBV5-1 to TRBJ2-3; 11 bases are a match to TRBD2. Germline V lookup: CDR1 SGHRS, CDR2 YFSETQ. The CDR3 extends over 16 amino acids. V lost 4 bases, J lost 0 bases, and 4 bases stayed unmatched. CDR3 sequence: CASSPRLAGSTDTQYF. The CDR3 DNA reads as TGCGCCAGCAGCCCGAGACTAGCGGGGAGCACAGATACGCAGTATTTT.

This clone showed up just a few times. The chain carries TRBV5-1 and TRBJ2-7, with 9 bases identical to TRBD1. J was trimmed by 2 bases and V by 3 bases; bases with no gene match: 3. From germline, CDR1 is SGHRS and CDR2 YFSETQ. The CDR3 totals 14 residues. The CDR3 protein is CASSYRTGAYEQYF. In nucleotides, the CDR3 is TGCGCCAGCAGCTATCGGACAGGGGCCTACGAGCAGTACTTC.

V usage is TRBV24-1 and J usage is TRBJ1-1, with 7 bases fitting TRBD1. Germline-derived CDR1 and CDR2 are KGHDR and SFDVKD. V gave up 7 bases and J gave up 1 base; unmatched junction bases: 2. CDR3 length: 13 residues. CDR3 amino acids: CATRRTGNTEAFF. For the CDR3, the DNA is TGTGCCACCAGGAGGACAGGGAACACTGAAGCTTTCTTT.

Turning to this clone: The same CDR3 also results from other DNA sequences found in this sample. The chain's CDR3 is CASSYAGGSYEQYF. The CDR3 nucleotides read TGTGCCAGCAGTTACGCGGGGGGTTCCTACGAGCAGTACTTC. This rearrangement joins TRBV6-2 or TRBV6-3 to TRBJ2-7; 8 nucleotides match TRBD2. The germline V gene encodes CDR1 MNHEY and CDR2 SVGEGT. This CDR3 is 14 amino acids long. J was trimmed by 1 base and V by 2 bases; bases with no gene match: 1.

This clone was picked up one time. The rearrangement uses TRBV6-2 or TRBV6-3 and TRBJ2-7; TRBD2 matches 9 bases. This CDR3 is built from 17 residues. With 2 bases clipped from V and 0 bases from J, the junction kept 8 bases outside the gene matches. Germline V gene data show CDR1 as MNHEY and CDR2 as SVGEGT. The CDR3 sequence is CASSYLQGLAFSYEQYF. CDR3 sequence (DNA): TGTGCCAGCAGTTACCTCCAGGGACTAGCCTTCTCCTACGAGCAGTACTTC.

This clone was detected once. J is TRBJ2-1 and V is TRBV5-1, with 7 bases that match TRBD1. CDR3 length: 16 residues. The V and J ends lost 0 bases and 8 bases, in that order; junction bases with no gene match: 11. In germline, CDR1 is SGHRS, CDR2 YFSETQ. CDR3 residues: CASSLAEGALLDEQFF. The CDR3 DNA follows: TGCGCCAGCAGCTTGGCCGAGGGGGCTCTTTTGGATGAGCAGTTCTTC.

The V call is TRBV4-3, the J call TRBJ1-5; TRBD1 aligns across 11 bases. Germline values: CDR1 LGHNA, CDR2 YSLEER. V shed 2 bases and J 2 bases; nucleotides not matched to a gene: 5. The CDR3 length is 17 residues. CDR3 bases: TGCGCCAGCAGCCAATCACGGACAGGGGGCGGCAATCAGCCCCAGCATTTT. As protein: CASSQSRTGGGNQPQHF.

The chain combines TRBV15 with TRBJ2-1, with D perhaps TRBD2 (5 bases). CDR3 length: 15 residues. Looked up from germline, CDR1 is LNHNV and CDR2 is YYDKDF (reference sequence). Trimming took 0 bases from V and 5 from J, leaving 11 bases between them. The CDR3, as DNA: TGTGCCACCAGCAGAGATCCCGGAGCGGACAATGAGCAGTTCTTC. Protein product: CATSRDPGADNEQFF. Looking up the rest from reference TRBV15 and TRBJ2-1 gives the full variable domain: DAMVIQNPRYQVTQFGKPVTLSCSQTLNHNVMYWYQQKSSQAPKLLFHYYDKDFNNEADTPDNFQSRRPNTSFCFLDIRSPGLGDTAMYLCATSRDPGADNEQFFGPGTRLTVL.

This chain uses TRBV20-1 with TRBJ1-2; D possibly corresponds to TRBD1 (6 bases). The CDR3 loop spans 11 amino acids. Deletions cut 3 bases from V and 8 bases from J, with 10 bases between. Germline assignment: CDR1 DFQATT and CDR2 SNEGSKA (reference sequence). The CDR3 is CSARSRGGYTF. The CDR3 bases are TGCAGTGCTAGGAGTAGGGGGGGCTACACCTTC.

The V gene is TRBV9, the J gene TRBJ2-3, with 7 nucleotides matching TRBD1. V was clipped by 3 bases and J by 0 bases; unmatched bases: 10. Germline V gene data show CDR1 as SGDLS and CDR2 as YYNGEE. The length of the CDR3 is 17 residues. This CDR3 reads CASSATGKRASTDTQYF. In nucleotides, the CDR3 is TGTGCCAGCAGCGCGACAGGGAAAAGGGCTAGCACAGATACGCAGTATTTT.